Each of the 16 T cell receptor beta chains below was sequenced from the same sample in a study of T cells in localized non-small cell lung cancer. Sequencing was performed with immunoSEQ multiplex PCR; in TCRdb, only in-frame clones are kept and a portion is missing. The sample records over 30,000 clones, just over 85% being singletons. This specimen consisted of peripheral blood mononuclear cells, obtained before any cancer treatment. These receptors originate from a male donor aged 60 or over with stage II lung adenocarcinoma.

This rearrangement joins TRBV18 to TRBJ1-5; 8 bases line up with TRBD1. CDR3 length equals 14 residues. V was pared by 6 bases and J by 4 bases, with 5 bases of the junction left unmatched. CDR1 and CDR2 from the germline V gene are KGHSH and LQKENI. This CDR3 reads CASSRTGLNQPQHF. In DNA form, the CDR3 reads TGTGCCAGCTCCCGGACAGGGTTGAATCAGCCCCAGCATTTT.

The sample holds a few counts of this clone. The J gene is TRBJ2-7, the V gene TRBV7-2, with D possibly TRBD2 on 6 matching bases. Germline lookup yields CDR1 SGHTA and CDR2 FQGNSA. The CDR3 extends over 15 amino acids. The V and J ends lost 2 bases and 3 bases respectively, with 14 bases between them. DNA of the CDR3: TGTGCCAGCAGCTTAAGGTCTGCGGGGATCTACGAGCAGTACTTC. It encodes CASSLRSAGIYEQYF.

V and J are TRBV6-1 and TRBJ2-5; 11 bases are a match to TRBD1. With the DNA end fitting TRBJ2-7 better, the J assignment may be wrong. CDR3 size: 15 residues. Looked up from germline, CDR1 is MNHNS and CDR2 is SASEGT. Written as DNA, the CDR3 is TGTGCCAGCAGGACGGGTGGACAGGGGGCTTACGAGCAGTACTTC. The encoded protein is CASRTGGQGAYEQYF.

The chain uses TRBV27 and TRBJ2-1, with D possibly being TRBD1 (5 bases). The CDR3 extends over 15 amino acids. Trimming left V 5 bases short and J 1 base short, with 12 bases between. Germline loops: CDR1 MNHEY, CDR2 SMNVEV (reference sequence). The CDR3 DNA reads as TGTGCCAGCAGTCGGTTCCAGGGATCCTACAATGAGCAGTTCTTC. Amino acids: CASSRFQGSYNEQFF.

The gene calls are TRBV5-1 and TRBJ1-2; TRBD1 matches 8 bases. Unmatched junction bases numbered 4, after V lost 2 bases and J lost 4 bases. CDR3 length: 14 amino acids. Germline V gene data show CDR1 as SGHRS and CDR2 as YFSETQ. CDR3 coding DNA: TGCGCCAGCAGCTTTACAGGGGGAGGCTATGGCTACACCTTC. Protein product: CASSFTGGGYGYTF. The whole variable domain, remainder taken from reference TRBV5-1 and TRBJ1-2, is KAGVTQTPRYLIKTRGQQVTLSCSPISGHRSVSWYQQTPGQGLQFLFEYFSETQRNKGNFPGRFSGRQFSNSRSEMNVSTLELGDSALYLCASSFTGGGYGYTFGSGTRLTVV.

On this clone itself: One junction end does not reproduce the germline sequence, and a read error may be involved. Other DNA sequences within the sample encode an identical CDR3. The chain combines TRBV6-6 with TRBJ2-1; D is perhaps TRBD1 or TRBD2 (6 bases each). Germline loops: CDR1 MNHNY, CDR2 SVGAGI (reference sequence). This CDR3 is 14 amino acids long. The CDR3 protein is CASTQGGGYNEQFF. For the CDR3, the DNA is TGTGCCAGCACCCAAGGGGGAGGATACAATGAGCAATTCTTC.

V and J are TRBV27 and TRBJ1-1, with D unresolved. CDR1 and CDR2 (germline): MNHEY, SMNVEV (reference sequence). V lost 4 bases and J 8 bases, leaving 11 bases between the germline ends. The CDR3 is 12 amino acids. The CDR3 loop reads CASSSSYNEAFF. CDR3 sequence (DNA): TGTGCCAGCAGTTCCTCTTATAACGAAGCTTTCTTT.

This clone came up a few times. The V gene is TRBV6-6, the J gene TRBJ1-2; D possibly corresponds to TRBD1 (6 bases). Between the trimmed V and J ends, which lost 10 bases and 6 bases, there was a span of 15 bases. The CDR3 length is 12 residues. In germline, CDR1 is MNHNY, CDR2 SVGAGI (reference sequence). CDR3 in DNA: TGTGCCATAAAGGGGGGCGCGGATGGCTACACCTTC. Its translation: CAIKGGADGYTF.

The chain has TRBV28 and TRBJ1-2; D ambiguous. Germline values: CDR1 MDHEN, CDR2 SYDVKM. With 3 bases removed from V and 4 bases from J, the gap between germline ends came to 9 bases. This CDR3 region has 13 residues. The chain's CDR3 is CASSLVGFYGYTF. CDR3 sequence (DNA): TGTGCCAGCAGTTTGGTAGGGTTCTATGGCTACACCTTC.

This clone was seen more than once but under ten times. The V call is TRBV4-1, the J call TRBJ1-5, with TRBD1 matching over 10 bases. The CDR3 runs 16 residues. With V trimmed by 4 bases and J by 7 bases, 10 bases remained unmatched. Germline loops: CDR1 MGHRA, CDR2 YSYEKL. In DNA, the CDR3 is TGCGCCAGCAGCCCCACCAACCGGGACAGGGGCCAGCCCCAGCATTTT. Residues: CASSPTNRDRGQPQHF.

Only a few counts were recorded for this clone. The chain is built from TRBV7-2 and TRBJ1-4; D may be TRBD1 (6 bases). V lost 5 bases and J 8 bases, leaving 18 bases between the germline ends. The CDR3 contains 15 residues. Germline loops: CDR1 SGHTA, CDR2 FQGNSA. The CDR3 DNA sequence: TGTGCCAGCAGCCCCCAGACGGGGCAGGGGGAAAAACTGTTTTTT. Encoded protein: CASSPQTGQGEKLFF.

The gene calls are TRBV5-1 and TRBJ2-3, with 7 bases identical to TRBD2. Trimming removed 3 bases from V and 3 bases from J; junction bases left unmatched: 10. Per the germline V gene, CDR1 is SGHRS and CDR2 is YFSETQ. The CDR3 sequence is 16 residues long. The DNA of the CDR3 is TGCGCCAGCAGCTCCATGGTTGCGGGAGAGACAGATACGCAGTATTTT. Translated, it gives CASSSMVAGETDTQYF. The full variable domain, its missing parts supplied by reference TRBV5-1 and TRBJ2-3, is KAGVTQTPRYLIKTRGQQVTLSCSPISGHRSVSWYQQTPGQGLQFLFEYFSETQRNKGNFPGRFSGRQFSNSRSEMNVSTLELGDSALYLCASSSMVAGETDTQYFGPGTRLTVL.

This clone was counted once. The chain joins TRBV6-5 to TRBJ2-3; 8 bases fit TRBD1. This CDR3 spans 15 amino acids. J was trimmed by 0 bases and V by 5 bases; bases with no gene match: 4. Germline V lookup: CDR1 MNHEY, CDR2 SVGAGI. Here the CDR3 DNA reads TGTGCCAGCAGTCGGACAGGGTCAAGCACAGATACGCAGTATTTT. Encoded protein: CASSRTGSSTDTQYF.

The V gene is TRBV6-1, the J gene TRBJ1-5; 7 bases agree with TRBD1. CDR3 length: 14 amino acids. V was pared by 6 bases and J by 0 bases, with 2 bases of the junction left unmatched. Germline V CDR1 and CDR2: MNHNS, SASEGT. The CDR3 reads CASRTGSSNQPQHF. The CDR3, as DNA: TGTGCCAGCAGGACAGGGTCTAGCAATCAGCCCCAGCATTTT.

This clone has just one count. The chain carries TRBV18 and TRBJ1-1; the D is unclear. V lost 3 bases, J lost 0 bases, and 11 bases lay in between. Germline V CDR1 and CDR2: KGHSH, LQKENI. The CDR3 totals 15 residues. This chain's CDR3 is CASSPAAGMNTEAFF. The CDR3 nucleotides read TGTGCCAGCTCACCCGCGGCGGGAATGAACACTGAAGCTTTCTTT. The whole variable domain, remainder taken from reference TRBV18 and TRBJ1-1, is NAGVMQNPRHLVRRRGQEARLRCSPMKGHSHVYWYRQLPEEGLKFMVYLQKENIIDESGMPKERFSAEFPKEGPSILRIQQVVRGDSAAYFCASSPAAGMNTEAFFGQGTRLTVV.

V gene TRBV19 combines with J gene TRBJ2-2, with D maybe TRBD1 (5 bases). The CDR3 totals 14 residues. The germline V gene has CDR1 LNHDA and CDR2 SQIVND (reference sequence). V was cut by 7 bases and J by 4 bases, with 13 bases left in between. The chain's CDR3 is CASKTEVGTGELFF. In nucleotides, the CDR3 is TGTGCCAGTAAGACAGAGGTTGGCACCGGGGAGCTGTTTTTT.